This TCR beta chain was identified during a study of T cell changes during pregnancy in multiple sclerosis. TCRdb's copy holds only in-frame clones and misses some; the assay was immunoSEQ multiplex PCR. The sample has tens of thousands of clones; around 89% are singletons. The CDR3 extends over 15 amino acids. Germline CDR1 SGDLS, CDR2 YYNGEE. V shed 1 base and J shed 7 bases, with 15 bases lying between them. This receptor was obtained from a female donor in good health, enrolled as a control in a pregnancy study. The V call is TRBV9, the J call TRBJ2-1; possible D gene TRBD1, 5 bases. This sample comprised CD4+ T cells from peripheral blood mononuclear cells, obtained in the first trimester of pregnancy. CDR3 sequence: CASSVQGNQKNEQFF. CDR3 DNA sequence: TGTGCCAGCAGCGTACAGGGAAATCAGAAGAATGAGCAGTTCTTC.